This T cell receptor beta chain was sequenced during a study of graft-versus-host responses after intestinal transplantation. Study results and caveats: Analysis identified GvH clones in recipient marrow, with some appearing first in ileum or blood.

The assay was immunoSEQ multiplex PCR, and TCRdb's table has in-frame clones only and misses some. The sample yields tens of thousands of clones, about four fifths seen once. This clone was detected only a few times. Its antigen is undetermined. This CDR3 comprises 15 residues. The germline CDR1 and CDR2 sequences are MNHEY and SMNVEV (reference sequence). J was trimmed by 5 bases and V by 3 bases; bases with no gene match: 6. The starting material was unstimulated CD4+ T cells sorted from spleen or lymph node cells, obtained before transplant. The chain links TRBV27 to TRBJ2-5; 10 nucleotides align to TRBD1. The receptor's source is a human donor who was the organ donor for an intestinal transplant. The CDR3 nucleotides read TGTGCCAGCAGTTTCTCAATGGGACAGGGGGAGACCCAGTACTTC. Protein product: CASSFSMGQGETQYF.